These 5 T cell receptor beta chains came from one sample sequenced in a study of control samples from healthy donors and cancer patients. Data came from immunoSEQ multiplex PCR; TCRdb stores just in-frame clones and leaves some out. The sample has tens of thousands of clones, around 87% seen once. The sequenced sample consisted of blood. The receptors derive from a man aged 45-65 years in good health.

The chain combines TRBV6-1 with TRBJ2-7; D is possibly TRBD1 (5 bases). This CDR3 spans 13 amino acids. Trimming shortened V by 0 bases and J by 4 bases, and 7 bases separated the two germline ends. The germline V gene encodes CDR1 MNHNS and CDR2 SASEGT. The CDR3 nucleotides read TGTGCCAGCAGTGAAGCAGCAGGGTACGAGCAGTACGTC. Residues: CASSEAAGYEQYV.

The genes are TRBV2 and TRBJ2-1; weak D call: TRBD2 (5 bases). V was cut by 6 bases and J by 8 bases, with 11 bases left in between. The CDR3 length is 12 residues. Germline values: CDR1 SNHLY, CDR2 FYNNEI. CDR3 protein: CASSYVEDEQFF. The CDR3 DNA reads as TGTGCCAGCAGCTACGTGGAGGATGAGCAGTTCTTC.

The chain couples TRBV6-1 to TRBJ2-5; 12 bases align to TRBD2. The ends lost 2 bases at V and 10 bases at J; junction bases unmatched: 5. The germline V gene encodes CDR1 MNHNS and CDR2 SASEGT. This CDR3 is 14 amino acids long. CDR3 region: CASSEWTSGDYQYF. The DNA for the CDR3 is TGTGCCAGCAGTGAATGGACTAGCGGGGATTACCAGTACTTC.

This clone was found a few times. This chain joins TRBV5-4 and TRBJ2-2; D ambiguous. Trimming cost V 0 bases and J 6 bases, with 3 bases left between them. This CDR3 spans 12 amino acids. The germline gives CDR1 SGHNT, CDR2 YYREEE (reference sequence). This CDR3 is CASSLESGELFF. Written as DNA, the CDR3 is TGTGCCAGCAGCTTGGAATCCGGGGAGCTGTTTTTT.

The chain is built from TRBV27 and TRBJ2-1; TRBD1 agrees at 9 bases. Germline trimming cut 1 base from V and 8 bases from J; bases unmatched to any gene: 15. Germline lookup yields CDR1 MNHEY and CDR2 SMNVEV (reference sequence). This CDR3 region has 18 residues. CDR3 amino acids: CASSLFFAQGASKDEQFF. Here the CDR3 DNA reads TGTGCCAGCAGTTTATTTTTTGCACAGGGGGCGAGTAAGGATGAGCAGTTCTTC.